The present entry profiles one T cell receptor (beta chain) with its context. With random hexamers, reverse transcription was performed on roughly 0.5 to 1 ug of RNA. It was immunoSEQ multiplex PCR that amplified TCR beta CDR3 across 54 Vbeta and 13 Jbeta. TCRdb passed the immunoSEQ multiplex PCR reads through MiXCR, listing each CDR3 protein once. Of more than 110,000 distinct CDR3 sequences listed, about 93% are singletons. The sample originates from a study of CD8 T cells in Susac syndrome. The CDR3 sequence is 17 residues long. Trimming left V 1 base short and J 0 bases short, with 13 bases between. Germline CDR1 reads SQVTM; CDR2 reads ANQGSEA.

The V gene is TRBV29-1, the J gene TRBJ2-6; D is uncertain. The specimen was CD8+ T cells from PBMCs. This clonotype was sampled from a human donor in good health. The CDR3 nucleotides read TGCAGCGTTGAAGGGAAACACTTTCCCTCTGGGGCCAACGTCCTGACTTTC. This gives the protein CSVEGKHFPSGANVLTF.